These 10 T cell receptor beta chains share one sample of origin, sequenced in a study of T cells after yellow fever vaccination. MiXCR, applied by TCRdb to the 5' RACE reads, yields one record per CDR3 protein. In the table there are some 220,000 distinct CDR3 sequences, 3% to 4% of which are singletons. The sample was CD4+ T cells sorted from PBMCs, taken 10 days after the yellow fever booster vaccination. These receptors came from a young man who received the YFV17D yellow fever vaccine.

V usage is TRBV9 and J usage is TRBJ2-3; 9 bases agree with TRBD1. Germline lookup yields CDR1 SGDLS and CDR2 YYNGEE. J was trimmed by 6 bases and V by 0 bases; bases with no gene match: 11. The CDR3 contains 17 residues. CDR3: CASSVGGGTGRLDTQYF. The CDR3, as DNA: TGTGCCAGCAGCGTAGGGGGGGGGACAGGGCGTCTGGATACGCAGTATTTT.

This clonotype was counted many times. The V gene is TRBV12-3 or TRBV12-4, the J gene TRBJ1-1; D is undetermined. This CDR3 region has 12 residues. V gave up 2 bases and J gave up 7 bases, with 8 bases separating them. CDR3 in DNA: TGTGCCAGCAGTTTATTTCTCGGTGAAGCTTTCTTT. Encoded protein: CASSLFLGEAFF.

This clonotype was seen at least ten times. The CDR3 nucleotides are TGTGCCAGCAGCTTAGTCCGTCTTCGAAGTGAGCAGTTCTTC. Its translation is CASSLVRLRSEQFF. The chain has TRBV7-2 and TRBJ2-1; D not certain. The CDR3 totals 14 residues. Trimming stripped 1 base from V and 9 bases from J, with 13 bases between. Germline V CDR1 and CDR2: SGHTA, FQGNSA.

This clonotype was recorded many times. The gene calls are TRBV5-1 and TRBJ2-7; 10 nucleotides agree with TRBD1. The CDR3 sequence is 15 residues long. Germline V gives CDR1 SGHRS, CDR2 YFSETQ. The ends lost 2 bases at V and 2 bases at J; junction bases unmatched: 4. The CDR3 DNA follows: TGCGCCAGCAGCTTACCGGGACAGGGGACCTACGAGCAGTACTTC. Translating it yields CASSLPGQGTYEQYF.

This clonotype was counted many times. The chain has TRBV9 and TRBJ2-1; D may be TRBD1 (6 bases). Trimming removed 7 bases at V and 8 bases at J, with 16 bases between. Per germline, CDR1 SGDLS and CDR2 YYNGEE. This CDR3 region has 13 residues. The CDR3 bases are TGTGCCAGCTCATCGGGTGGGGGCCATGAGCAGTTCTTC. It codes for CASSSGGGHEQFF.

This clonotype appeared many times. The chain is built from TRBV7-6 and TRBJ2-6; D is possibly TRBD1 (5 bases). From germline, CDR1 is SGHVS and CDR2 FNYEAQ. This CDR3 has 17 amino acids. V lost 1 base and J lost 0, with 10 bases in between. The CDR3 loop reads CASSLDAGNSGANVLTF. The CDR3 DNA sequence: TGTGCCAGCAGCTTAGACGCAGGGAACTCTGGGGCCAACGTCCTGACTTTC.

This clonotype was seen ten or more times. CDR3 bases: TGTGCCGCCCGGACAGGGGAAAATGAAAAACTGTTTTTT. Residues: CAARTGENEKLFF. The V and J genes are TRBV10-3 and TRBJ1-4; 9 bases align to TRBD1. This CDR3 is 13 amino acids long. Germline loops: CDR1 ENHRY, CDR2 SYGVKD. The junction had 6 bases not matched to a gene; V was cut back by 11 bases and J by 5 bases.

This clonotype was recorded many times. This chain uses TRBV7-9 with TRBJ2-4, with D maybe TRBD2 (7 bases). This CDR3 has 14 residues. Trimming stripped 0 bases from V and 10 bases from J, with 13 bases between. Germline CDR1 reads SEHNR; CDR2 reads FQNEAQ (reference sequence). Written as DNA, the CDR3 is TGTGCCAGCAGCTTAGCTTCGGGGGGCCTGATTCAGTACTTC. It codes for CASSLASGGLIQYF.

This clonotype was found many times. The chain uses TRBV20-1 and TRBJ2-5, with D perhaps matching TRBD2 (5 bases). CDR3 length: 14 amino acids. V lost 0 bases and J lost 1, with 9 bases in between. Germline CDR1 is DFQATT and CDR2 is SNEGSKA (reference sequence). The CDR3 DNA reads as TGCAGTGCTAGAGATAGCGCTACCCAAGAGACCCAGTACTTC. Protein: CSARDSATQETQYF.

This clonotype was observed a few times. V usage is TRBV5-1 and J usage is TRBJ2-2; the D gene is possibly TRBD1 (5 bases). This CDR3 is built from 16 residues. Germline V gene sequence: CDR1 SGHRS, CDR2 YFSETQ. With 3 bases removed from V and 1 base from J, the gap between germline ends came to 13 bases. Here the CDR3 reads CASSSVWGLNTGELFF. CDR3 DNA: TGCGCCAGCAGCTCGGTGTGGGGCCTGAACACCGGGGAGCTGTTTTTT. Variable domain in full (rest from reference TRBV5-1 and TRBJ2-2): KAGVTQTPRYLIKTRGQQVTLSCSPISGHRSVSWYQQTPGQGLQFLFEYFSETQRNKGNFPGRFSGRQFSNSRSEMNVSTLELGDSALYLCASSSVWGLNTGELFFGEGSRLTVL.